A single sample gave rise to the 22 T cell receptor beta chains below, sequenced in a study of blood T cells in healthy people across ages. Then a second PCR, running roughly 7 to 11 cycles, was carried out with a sample-barcoded 5' primer and a J-beta primer mix. One entry per CDR3 protein results from TCRdb running MiXCR on the 5' RACE reads. The table shows some 1,800,000 distinct CDR3 sequences, with around 42% occurring only once. Sequenced input: blood. The receptors come from a human donor in good health.

V usage is TRBV7-6 and J usage is TRBJ2-5; D ambiguous. The CDR3 contains 12 residues. Trimming removed 2 bases at V and 9 bases at J, with 10 bases between. Per germline, CDR1 SGHVS and CDR2 FNYEAQ. The CDR3, as DNA: TGTGCCAGCAGCTTACCCCTGGTGGCCCAGTACTTC. This encodes CASSLPLVAQYF.

The chain combines TRBV6-5 with TRBJ2-3, with D hard to call. Trimming removed 2 bases at V and 6 bases at J, with 15 bases between. This CDR3 contains 15 residues. The germline gives CDR1 MNHEY, CDR2 SVGAGI. The CDR3 region has the DNA TGTGCCAGCAGTTACGGTTCCACCCTCCACGATACGCAGTATTTT. Amino acid sequence: CASSYGSTLHDTQYF.

The rearrangement links TRBV7-9 to TRBJ2-1, with TRBD2 identical over 8 bases. Per the germline V gene, CDR1 is SEHNR and CDR2 is FQNEAQ (reference sequence). V was pared by 1 base and J by 8 bases, with 7 bases of the junction left unmatched. This CDR3 is 15 amino acids long. CDR3 residues: CASSLGGGGMDEQFF. CDR3 in DNA: TGTGCCAGCAGCTTAGGAGGCGGGGGGATGGATGAGCAGTTCTTC.

The chain combines TRBV4-1 with TRBJ1-4; a possible D gene is TRBD1 (5 bases). This CDR3 comprises 15 residues. Germline CDR1 is MGHRA and CDR2 is YSYEKL. Trimming took off 1 base at V and 7 bases at J, with 13 bases between the two ends. The CDR3 here is CASSQVSGGSEKLFF. Written as DNA, the CDR3 is TGCGCCAGCAGCCAAGTTTCGGGGGGGAGTGAAAAACTGTTTTTT.

The chain employs TRBV20-1 and TRBJ1-2; 7 nucleotides line up with TRBD1. The V gene end was trimmed by 0 bases and the J gene end by 4 bases; junction bases not matched to a gene: 8. CDR1 DFQATT and CDR2 SNEGSKA come from the germline V gene (reference sequence). CDR3 length: 15 residues. This chain's CDR3 is CSARDVGRGIYGYTF. The DNA for the CDR3 is TGCAGTGCTAGAGATGTCGGCAGGGGGATCTATGGCTACACCTTC.

This clonotype was seen a handful of times. Its ends do not fully match the called genes, so a read error is possible. J is TRBJ1-6 and V is TRBV28, with TRBD1 matching over 7 bases. The CDR3 contains 14 residues. CDR1 is MDHEN, CDR2 SYDVKM, per germline. The CDR3 DNA sequence: TGTGCCAGCCTGTTAGGACAGGTGAATTCGCCCCTCCACTTT. Its translation: CASLLGQVNSPLHF.

The chain is built from TRBV6-1 and TRBJ2-7; 10 positions agree with TRBD1. Germline-derived CDR1 and CDR2 are MNHNS and SASEGT. The CDR3 length is 19 residues. The V and J ends lost 7 bases and 1 base, in that order; junction bases with no gene match: 19. DNA for the CDR3: TGTGCCAGCAAAAGGGATACAACGACAGGGACAGGGGATTCCTACGAGCAGTACTTC. It codes for CASKRDTTTGTGDSYEQYF.

The V call is TRBV2, the J call TRBJ2-5; weak D call: TRBD2 (6 bases). V gave up 4 bases and J gave up 5 bases, with 26 bases separating them. The CDR3 loop spans 18 amino acids. CDR1 and CDR2 (germline): SNHLY, FYNNEI. The CDR3, as DNA: TGTGCCAGCAGTGTGTCCGCGGGACTGCCAAGAATGGGGGAGACCCAGTACTTC. As protein: CASSVSAGLPRMGETQYF.

This chain connects TRBV20-1 to TRBJ1-1; 9 bases are shared with TRBD1. The V segment lost 1 base and the J segment 3 bases; nucleotides outside the gene matches: 3. CDR3 length: 14 amino acids. Germline CDR1 reads DFQATT; CDR2 reads SNEGSKA (reference sequence). CDR3 sequence reads: CSARARTGDTEAFF. The CDR3 DNA is TGCAGTGCTAGAGCGCGGACAGGGGACACTGAAGCTTTCTTT.

The chain uses TRBV15 and TRBJ2-5; 9 bases are a match to TRBD2. Germline V CDR1 and CDR2: LNHNV, YYDKDF (reference sequence). V shed 0 bases and J 9 bases; nucleotides not matched to a gene: 8. CDR3 length: 15 amino acids. CDR3 nucleotide sequence: TGTGCCACCAGCAGAGATGGGGGACTAGCACAGGCCCAGTACTTC. This gives the protein CATSRDGGLAQAQYF.

This chain's CDR3 is CASSSKAGGYNNEQFF. CDR3 DNA: TGTGCCAGCAGCTCGAAGGCAGGGGGCTACAACAATGAGCAGTTCTTC. The chain joins TRBV7-2 to TRBJ2-1; 8 bases are shared with TRBD1. V lost 4 bases, J lost 5 bases, and 10 bases stayed unmatched. The CDR3 runs to 16 residues. Germline V gene sequence: CDR1 SGHTA, CDR2 FQGNSA.

This clonotype was seen ten or more times. The chain joins TRBV5-1 to TRBJ2-7; D is undetermined. Trimming took off 1 base at V and 2 bases at J, with 7 bases between the two ends. CDR3 length: 13 amino acids. Germline V lookup: CDR1 SGHRS, CDR2 YFSETQ. The CDR3 DNA is TGCGCCAGCAGCTTGTCGGGTCCCTACGAGCAGTACTTC. This translates into CASSLSGPYEQYF.

The chain couples TRBV5-1 to TRBJ2-1, with 10 positions matching TRBD2. V lost 5 bases and J lost 9; bases outside the gene matches: 5. Germline CDR1 and CDR2: SGHRS and YFSETQ. This CDR3 contains 13 residues. CDR3 DNA: TGCGCCAGCAGTGAGCGGGGGGGCGCTGAGCAGTTCTTC. It encodes CASSERGGAEQFF.

The CDR3 DNA reads TGTGCCAGCTCACCACTAACGTGGGGGGGCACAGATACGCAGTATTTT. Translating gives CASSPLTWGGTDTQYF. The J gene is TRBJ2-3, the V gene TRBV18, with a weak D call TRBD2 (6 bases). Germline V gene sequence: CDR1 KGHSH, CDR2 LQKENI. Trimming removed 1 base at V and 1 base at J, with 12 bases between. CDR3 length: 16 amino acids.

The chain couples TRBV29-1 to TRBJ1-2; D remains ambiguous. CDR1 SQVTM and CDR2 ANQGSEA come from the germline V gene. The CDR3 has 13 residues. Trimming stripped 3 bases from V and 10 bases from J, with 18 bases between. CDR3 coding DNA: TGCAGCGTTGAGAATGCGGGCGGAGTGGACTACACCTTC. The encoded protein is CSVENAGGVDYTF.

The V gene is TRBV24-1, the J gene TRBJ2-2; D possibly matches TRBD1 or TRBD2 (5 bases each). Looked up from germline, CDR1 is KGHDR and CDR2 is SFDVKD. The CDR3 has 16 residues. V was cut by 2 bases and J by 7 bases, with 16 bases left in between. The DNA for the CDR3 is TGTGCCACCAGTGATTCTGGGACCCGGAAGGACGGGGAGCTGTTTTTT. Translating gives CATSDSGTRKDGELFF.

CDR3 amino acids: CSGGDRGHCGYTF. In DNA, the CDR3 is TGCAGCGGTGGGGACAGGGGACACTGTGGCTACACCTTC. The chain links TRBV29-1 to TRBJ1-2, with TRBD1 matching over 10 bases. The V gene's germline CDR1 is SQVTM and CDR2 ANQGSEA. V dropped 7 bases and J dropped 7; count of bases not matched to a gene: 9. The CDR3 consists of 13 residues.

This clonotype was seen a handful of times. Sequence at one end of the junction differs from germline and may be a read error. The gene calls are TRBV6-2 or TRBV6-3 and TRBJ2-1; D not resolved. The CDR3 length is 11 residues. Germline CDR1 MNHEY, CDR2 SVGEGT. This chain's CDR3 is CANSVYNEQFF. CDR3 sequence (DNA): TGTGCCAACAGTGTCTACAATGAGCAGTTCTTC.

For this clonotype: At one end the junction does not follow the germline gene, possibly because of a read error. This chain links TRBV6-1 with TRBJ2-2, with D maybe TRBD2 (5 bases). Germline CDR1 is MNHNS and CDR2 is SASEGT. The CDR3 extends over 12 amino acids. The CDR3 here is CASSERTGERFF. The CDR3 DNA follows: TGTGCCAGCAGTGAGCGAACCGGGGAGCGGTTTTTT.

This sequence joins TRBV12-3 or TRBV12-4 and TRBJ1-5; the D gene is possibly TRBD1 (6 bases). The CDR3 contains 14 residues. V dropped 5 bases and J dropped 6 bases, with 14 bases sitting between them. The CDR3 DNA follows: TGTGCCAGCAGTACCTTACAGGGCCGTCAGCCCCAGCATTTT. This sequence encodes CASSTLQGRQPQHF.

This sequence joins TRBV4-2 and TRBJ1-4; D not certain. This CDR3 has 16 residues. V dropped 0 bases and J dropped 3 bases, with 11 bases sitting between them. CDR1 is LGHNA, CDR2 YNFKEQ, per germline. CDR3 loop: CASSQDRRGPNEKLFF. The DNA of the CDR3 is TGTGCCAGCAGCCAAGATAGAAGAGGGCCTAATGAAAAACTGTTTTTT.

A note on this clonotype: The junction shows a germline mismatch at one end, possibly a read error. The V gene is TRBV12-3 or TRBV12-4, the J gene TRBJ1-2; D uncertain. CDR3 size: 12 residues. The CDR3 DNA follows: TGTGCCGGCAGTTTAGACGCCTATGGCTACACCTTC. As protein: CAGSLDAYGYTF.